A selection of T cell receptor beta chains follows, all from one sample in a study of T cells after yellow fever vaccination. TCRdb recomputed calls from the 5' RACE reads with MiXCR, one row per CDR3 protein. The repertoire holds about 300,000 distinct CDR3 sequences, with around 7% as singletons. The specimen comprised PBMCs, sampled about 49 days after the first yellow fever vaccination. Receptor source: a man aged 18-30 years who received the YFV17D yellow fever vaccine. Both conserved end residues are part of each CDR3.

v_call: TRBV19
j_call: TRBJ2-2
cdr3_aa: CASRWGSNTGELFF

v_call: TRBV3-1
j_call: TRBJ1-1
cdr3_aa: CASSQEGIEAFF

v_call: TRBV9
j_call: TRBJ2-3
cdr3_aa: CASSVSGDITDTQYF

v_call: TRBV12-3/TRBV12-4
j_call: TRBJ2-3
cdr3_aa: CASRSFFAGGIDTQYF

v_call: TRBV7-9
j_call: TRBJ2-2
cdr3_aa: CASSLVGTTGELFF

v_call: TRBV20-1
j_call: TRBJ2-1
cdr3_aa: CSATFGTHNEQFF

v_call: TRBV25-1
j_call: TRBJ1-1
cdr3_aa: CASMGQGVTEAFF

v_call: TRBV7-8
j_call: TRBJ1-4
cdr3_aa: CASRNRDRSQKLFF

v_call: TRBV18
j_call: TRBJ1-1
cdr3_aa: CASSPTGQGQNTEAFF

v_call: TRBV5-1
j_call: TRBJ1-1
cdr3_aa: CASSLNAPENTEASF

v_call: TRBV5-1
j_call: TRBJ2-7
cdr3_aa: CASRGEGHGSYEQYF

v_call: TRBV7-9
j_call: TRBJ1-1
cdr3_aa: CASRRQGYTEAFF

v_call: TRBV2
j_call: TRBJ2-3
cdr3_aa: CASGSRLAGDQLDTDTQYF

v_call: TRBV27
j_call: TRBJ2-7
cdr3_aa: CASSLSGSGGRSSYEQYF

v_call: TRBV20-1
j_call: TRBJ2-3
cdr3_aa: CSAPSPRGPADTQYF

v_call: TRBV6-5
j_call: TRBJ1-6
cdr3_aa: CASSQTGGGIHYNSPLHF

v_call: TRBV4-3
j_call: TRBJ2-3
cdr3_aa: CASSQDSRDTQYF

v_call: TRBV5-4
j_call: TRBJ1-2
cdr3_aa: CASSLVGRGTNYGYTF

v_call: TRBV7-2
j_call: TRBJ2-5
cdr3_aa: CASRQIPNQETQYF

v_call: TRBV18
j_call: TRBJ2-5
cdr3_aa: CASSPYTGGLQETQYF

v_call: TRBV20-1
j_call: TRBJ1-5
cdr3_aa: CSARSSPRSGGNQPQHF

v_call: TRBV18
j_call: TRBJ2-3
cdr3_aa: CASSPGLAGGMTDTQYF

v_call: TRBV7-6
j_call: TRBJ1-3
cdr3_aa: CASSLGARYDSGNTIYF

v_call: TRBV5-6
j_call: TRBJ2-3
cdr3_aa: CASSLTDGNRVDTQYF

v_call: TRBV7-9
j_call: TRBJ1-1
cdr3_aa: CASSFQTVNTEAFF

v_call: TRBV12-3/TRBV12-4
j_call: TRBJ2-2
cdr3_aa: CASRLAGTSLTGELFF

v_call: TRBV5-1
j_call: TRBJ2-1
cdr3_aa: CASSTGGGRLNEQFF